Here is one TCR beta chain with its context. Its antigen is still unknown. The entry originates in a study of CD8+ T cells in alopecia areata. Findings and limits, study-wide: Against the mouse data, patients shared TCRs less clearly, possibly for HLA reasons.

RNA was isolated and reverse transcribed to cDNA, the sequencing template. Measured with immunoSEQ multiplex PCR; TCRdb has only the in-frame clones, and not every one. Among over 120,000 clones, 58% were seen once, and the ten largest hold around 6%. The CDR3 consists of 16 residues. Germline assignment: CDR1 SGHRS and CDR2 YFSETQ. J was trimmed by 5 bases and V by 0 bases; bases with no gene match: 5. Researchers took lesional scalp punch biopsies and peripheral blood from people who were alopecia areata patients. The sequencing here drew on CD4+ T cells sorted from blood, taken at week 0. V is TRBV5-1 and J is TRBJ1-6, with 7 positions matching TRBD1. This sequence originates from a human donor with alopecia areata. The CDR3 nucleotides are TGCGCCAGCAGCTTGGAGCCAGGGGGGAATAATTCACCCCTCCACTTT. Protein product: CASSLEPGGNNSPLHF.